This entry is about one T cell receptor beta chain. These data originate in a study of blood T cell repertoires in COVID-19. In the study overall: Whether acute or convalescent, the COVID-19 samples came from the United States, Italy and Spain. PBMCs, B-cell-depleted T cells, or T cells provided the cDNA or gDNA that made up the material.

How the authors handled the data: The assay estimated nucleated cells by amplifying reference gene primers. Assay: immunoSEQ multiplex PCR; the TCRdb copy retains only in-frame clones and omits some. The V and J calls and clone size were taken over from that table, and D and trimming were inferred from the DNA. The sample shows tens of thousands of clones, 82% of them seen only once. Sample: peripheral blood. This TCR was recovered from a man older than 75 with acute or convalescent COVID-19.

Written as DNA, the CDR3 is TGTGCCACCAGCAGAGATCTGGGCCCTAATGAAAAACTGTTTTTT. Its translation: CATSRDLGPNEKLFF. This chain links TRBV15 with TRBJ1-4; D gene ambiguous. CDR3 length: 15 residues. Germline values: CDR1 LNHNV, CDR2 YYDKDF (reference sequence). V gave up 0 bases and J gave up 3 bases, with 8 bases separating them.